This T cell receptor (beta chain) was sequenced for a study of beta chain features in type 1 diabetes. This clone was detected ten times or more. One heparinised blood draw averaging approximately 120 mL was given by each donor. Staining for CD45RO/CCR7/CD25/CD127/CD95/CD27 allowed sorting of CD4+ naive, central memory, regulatory and stem cell-like memory cells. Germline lookup yields CDR1 KGHSH and CDR2 LQKENI. Trimming shortened V by 2 bases and J by 4 bases, and 8 bases separated the two germline ends. The CDR3 is 13 residues long. The investigators reverse transcribed all of the isolated RNA, so they sequenced expressed TCRB transcripts. Around 1 million reads, on average, were obtained from stem cell-like memory T cell samples. Method: immunoSEQ multiplex PCR; TCRdb's copy keeps in-frame clones and lacks some. The data hold 80,000 to 90,000 clones, with about 32% observed a single time.

The sequence was collected from a woman aged 18-30 years in good health. The chain carries TRBV18 and TRBJ2-5; TRBD2 might be the D (5 bases). The specimen sequenced was stem cell memory CD4+ T cells from blood. DNA for the CDR3: TGTGCCAGCTCACCAAGGGCGGGAGAGACCCAGTACTTC. Encoded protein: CASSPRAGETQYF.